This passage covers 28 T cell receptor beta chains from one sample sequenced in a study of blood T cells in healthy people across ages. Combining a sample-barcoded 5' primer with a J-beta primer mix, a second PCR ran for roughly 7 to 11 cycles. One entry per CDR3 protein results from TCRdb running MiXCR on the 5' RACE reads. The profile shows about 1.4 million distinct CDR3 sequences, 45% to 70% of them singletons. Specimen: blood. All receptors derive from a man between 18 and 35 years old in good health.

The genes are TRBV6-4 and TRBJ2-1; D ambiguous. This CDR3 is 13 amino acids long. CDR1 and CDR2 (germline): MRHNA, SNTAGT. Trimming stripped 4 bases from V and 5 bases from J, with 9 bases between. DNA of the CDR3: TGTGCCAGCAGTGTCAGACCGAACAATGAGCAGTTCTTC. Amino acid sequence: CASSVRPNNEQFF.

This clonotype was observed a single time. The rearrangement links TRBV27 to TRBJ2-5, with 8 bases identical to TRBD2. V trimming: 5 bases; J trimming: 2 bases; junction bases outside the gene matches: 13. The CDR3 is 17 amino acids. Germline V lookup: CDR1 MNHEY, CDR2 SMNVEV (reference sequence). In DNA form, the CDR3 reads TGTGCCAGCAGTGCAGTAGCGGGACTCCCTGGACAAGAGACCCAGTACTTC. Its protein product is CASSAVAGLPGQETQYF.

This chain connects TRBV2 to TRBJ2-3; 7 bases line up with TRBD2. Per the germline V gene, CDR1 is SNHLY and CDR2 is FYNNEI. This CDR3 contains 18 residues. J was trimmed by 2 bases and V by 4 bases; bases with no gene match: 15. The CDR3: CASSAMGLTTFHTDTQYF. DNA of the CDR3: TGTGCCAGCAGTGCTATGGGACTAACCACATTCCACACAGATACGCAGTATTTT.

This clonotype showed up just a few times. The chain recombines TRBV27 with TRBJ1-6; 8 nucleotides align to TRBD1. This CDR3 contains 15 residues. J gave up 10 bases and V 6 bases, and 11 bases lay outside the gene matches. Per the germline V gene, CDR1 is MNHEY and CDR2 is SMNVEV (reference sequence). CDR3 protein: CASRSPGQATSPLHF. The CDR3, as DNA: TGTGCCAGCAGATCGCCGGGACAGGCTACATCACCCCTCCACTTT.

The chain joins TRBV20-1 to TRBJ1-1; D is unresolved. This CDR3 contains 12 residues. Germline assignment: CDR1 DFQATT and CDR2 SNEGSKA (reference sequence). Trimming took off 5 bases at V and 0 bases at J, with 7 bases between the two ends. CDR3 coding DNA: TGCAGTGCTTTACAGCTGAACACTGAAGCTTTCTTT. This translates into CSALQLNTEAFF.

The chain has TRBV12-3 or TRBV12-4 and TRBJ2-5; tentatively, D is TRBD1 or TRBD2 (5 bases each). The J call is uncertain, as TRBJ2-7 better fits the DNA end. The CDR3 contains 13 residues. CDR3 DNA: TGTGCCAGCAGTGGGGGTGGGTTCTACGAGCAGTACTTC. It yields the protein CASSGGGFYEQYF.

This CDR3 reads CASRTMGGRSYEQYF. CDR3 DNA: TGTGCCAGCAGGACGATGGGGGGCCGATCCTACGAGCAGTACTTC. The chain is built from TRBV6-2 or TRBV6-3 and TRBJ2-7, with D tentatively TRBD1 or TRBD2 (6 bases each). Germline loops: CDR1 MNHEY, CDR2 SVGEGT. The CDR3 contains 15 residues. V lost 6 bases to trimming and J lost 1 base, with 16 bases between them.

CDR3 sequence: CAIRAGGLNEQYF. DNA for the CDR3: TGTGCCATCCGAGCGGGAGGGCTCAACGAGCAGTACTTC. This chain links TRBV28 with TRBJ2-7; TRBD2 agrees at 10 bases. Germline V lookup: CDR1 MDHEN, CDR2 SYDVKM. The CDR3 loop spans 13 amino acids. J gave up 5 bases and V 10 bases, and 8 bases lay outside the gene matches.

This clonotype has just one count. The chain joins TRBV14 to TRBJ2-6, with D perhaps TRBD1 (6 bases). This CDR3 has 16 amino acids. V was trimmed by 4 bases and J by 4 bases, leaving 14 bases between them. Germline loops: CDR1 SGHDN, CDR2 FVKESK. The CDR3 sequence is CASSRRSGVGANVLTF. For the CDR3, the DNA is TGTGCCAGCAGCCGGCGCTCAGGGGTAGGGGCCAACGTCCTGACTTTC.

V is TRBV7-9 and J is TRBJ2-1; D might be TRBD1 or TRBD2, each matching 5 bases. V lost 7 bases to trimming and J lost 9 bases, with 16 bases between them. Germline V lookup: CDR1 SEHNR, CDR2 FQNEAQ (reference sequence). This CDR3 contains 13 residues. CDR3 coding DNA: TGTGCCAGCATTCCCACGAGGGGTGGTGAGCAGTTCTTC. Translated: CASIPTRGGEQFF.

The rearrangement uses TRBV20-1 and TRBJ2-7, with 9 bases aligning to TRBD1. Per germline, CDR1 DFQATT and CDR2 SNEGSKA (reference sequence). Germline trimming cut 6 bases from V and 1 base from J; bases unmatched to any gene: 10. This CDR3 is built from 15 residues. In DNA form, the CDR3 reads TGCAGTGCGTCCCCTTTGGGACAGGGTTCCTACGAGCAGTACTTC. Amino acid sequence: CSASPLGQGSYEQYF.

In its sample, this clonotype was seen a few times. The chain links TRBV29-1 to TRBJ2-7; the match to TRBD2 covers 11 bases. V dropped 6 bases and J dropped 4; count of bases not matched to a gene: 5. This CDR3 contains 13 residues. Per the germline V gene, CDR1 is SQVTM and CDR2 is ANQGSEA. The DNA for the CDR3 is TGCAGCGTGATTAGCGGGGGGGGATACGAGCAGTACTTC. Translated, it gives CSVISGGGYEQYF.

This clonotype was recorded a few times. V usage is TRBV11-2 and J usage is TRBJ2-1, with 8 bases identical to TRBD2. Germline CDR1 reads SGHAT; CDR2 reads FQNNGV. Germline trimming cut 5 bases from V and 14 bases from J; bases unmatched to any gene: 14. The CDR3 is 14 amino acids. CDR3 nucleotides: TGTGCCAGCAGCACCCCCGGACTAGCTGAGATGAAGTTCTTC. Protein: CASSTPGLAEMKFF.

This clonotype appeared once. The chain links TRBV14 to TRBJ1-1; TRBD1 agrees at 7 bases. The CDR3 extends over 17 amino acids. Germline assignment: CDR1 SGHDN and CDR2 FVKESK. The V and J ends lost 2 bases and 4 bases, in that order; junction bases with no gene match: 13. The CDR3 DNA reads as TGTGCCAGCAGCCAATTTATAGGGGGCGGGTTTGGCACTGAAGCTTTCTTT. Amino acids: CASSQFIGGGFGTEAFF. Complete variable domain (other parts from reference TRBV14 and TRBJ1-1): EAGVTQFPSHSVIEKGQTVTLRCDPISGHDNLYWYRRVMGKEIKFLLHFVKESKQDESGMPNNRFLAERTGGTYSTLKVQPAELEDSGVYFCASSQFIGGGFGTEAFFGQGTRLTVV.

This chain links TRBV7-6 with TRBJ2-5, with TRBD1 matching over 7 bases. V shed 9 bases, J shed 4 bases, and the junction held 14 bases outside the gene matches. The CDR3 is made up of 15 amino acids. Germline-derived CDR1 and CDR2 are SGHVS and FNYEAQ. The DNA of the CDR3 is TGTGCCAGTAGCGCCATAACAGGGGTCTCAGAGACCCAGTACTTC. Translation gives CASSAITGVSETQYF. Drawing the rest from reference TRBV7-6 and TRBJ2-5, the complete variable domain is GAGVSQSPRYKVTKRGQDVALRCDPISGHVSLYWYRQALGQGPEFLTYFNYEAQQDKSGLPNDRFSAERPEGSISTLTIQRTEQRDSAMYRCASSAITGVSETQYFGPGTRLLVL.

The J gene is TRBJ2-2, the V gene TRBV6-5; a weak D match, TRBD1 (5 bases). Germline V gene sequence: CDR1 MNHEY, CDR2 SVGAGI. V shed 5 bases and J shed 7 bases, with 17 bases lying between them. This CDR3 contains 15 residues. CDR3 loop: CASSRGPNSGGELFF. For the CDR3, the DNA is TGTGCCAGCAGTAGGGGCCCCAATAGTGGCGGGGAGCTGTTTTTT.

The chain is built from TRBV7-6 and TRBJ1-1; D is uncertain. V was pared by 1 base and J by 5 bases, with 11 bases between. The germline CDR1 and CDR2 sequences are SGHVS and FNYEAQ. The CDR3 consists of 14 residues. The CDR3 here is CASSLDEAWTEAFF. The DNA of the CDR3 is TGTGCCAGCAGCTTAGATGAGGCGTGGACTGAAGCTTTCTTT. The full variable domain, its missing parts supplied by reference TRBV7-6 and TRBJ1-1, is GAGVSQSPRYKVTKRGQDVALRCDPISGHVSLYWYRQALGQGPEFLTYFNYEAQQDKSGLPNDRFSAERPEGSISTLTIQRTEQRDSAMYRCASSLDEAWTEAFFGQGTRLTVV.

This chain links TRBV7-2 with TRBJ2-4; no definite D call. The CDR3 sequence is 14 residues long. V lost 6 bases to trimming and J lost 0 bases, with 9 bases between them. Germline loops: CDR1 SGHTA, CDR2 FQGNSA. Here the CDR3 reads CASSALLAKNIQYF. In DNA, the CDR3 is TGTGCCAGCAGTGCGTTACTAGCCAAAAACATTCAGTACTTC.

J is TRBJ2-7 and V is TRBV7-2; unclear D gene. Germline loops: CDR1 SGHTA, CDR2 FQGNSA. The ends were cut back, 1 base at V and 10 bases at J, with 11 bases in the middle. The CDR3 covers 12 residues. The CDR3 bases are TGTGCCAGCAGCTTAGACTTAACTTTTCAGTACTTC. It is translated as CASSLDLTFQYF.

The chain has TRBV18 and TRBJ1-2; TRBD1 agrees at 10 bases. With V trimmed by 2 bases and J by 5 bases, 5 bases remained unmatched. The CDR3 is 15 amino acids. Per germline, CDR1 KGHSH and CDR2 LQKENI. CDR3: CASSPTPGQGYGYTF. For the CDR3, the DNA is TGTGCCAGCTCACCAACGCCGGGACAGGGGTATGGCTACACCTTC.

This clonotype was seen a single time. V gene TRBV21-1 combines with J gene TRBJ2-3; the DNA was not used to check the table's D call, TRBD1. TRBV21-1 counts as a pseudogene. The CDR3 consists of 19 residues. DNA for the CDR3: TGTGCCAGCAGCAAAGCGGAGACAGGGCCTAAGATGAGCACAGATACGCAGTATTTT. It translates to CASSKAETGPKMSTDTQYF.

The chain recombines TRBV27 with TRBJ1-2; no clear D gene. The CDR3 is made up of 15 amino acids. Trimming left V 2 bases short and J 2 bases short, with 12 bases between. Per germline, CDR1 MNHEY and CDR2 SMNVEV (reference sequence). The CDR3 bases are TGTGCCAGCAGTTTAACCCCGTCCGGAAACTATGGCTACACCTTC. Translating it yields CASSLTPSGNYGYTF.

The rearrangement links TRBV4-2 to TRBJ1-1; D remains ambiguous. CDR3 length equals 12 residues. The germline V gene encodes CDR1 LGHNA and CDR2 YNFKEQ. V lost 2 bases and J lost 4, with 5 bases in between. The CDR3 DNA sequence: TGTGCCAGCAGCCAACGGGTCACTGAAGCTTTCTTT. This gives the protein CASSQRVTEAFF.

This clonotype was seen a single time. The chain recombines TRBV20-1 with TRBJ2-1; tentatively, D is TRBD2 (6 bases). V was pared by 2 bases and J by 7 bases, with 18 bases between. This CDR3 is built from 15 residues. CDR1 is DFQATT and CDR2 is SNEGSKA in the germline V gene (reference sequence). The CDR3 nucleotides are TGCAGTGCTAGATCCGGAGGGGCAAGCGGGAATGAGCAGTTCTTC. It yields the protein CSARSGGASGNEQFF.

CDR3 amino acids: CASSPVDSQETQYF. The CDR3 DNA sequence: TGTGCCAGCAGCCCCGTTGACTCTCAAGAGACCCAGTACTTC. The chain has TRBV7-9 and TRBJ2-5; D call uncertain. V was shortened by 5 bases and J by 2 bases, with 12 bases between the two germline ends. The CDR3 sequence is 14 residues long. Germline V gene sequence: CDR1 SEHNR, CDR2 FQNEAQ (reference sequence). Full variable domain (remainder filled in from reference TRBV7-9 and TRBJ2-5): DTGVSQNPRHKITKRGQNVTFRCDPISEHNRLYWYRQTLGQGPEFLTYFQNEAQLEKSRLLSDRFSAERPKGSFSTLEIQRTEQGDSAMYLCASSPVDSQETQYFGPGTRLLVL.

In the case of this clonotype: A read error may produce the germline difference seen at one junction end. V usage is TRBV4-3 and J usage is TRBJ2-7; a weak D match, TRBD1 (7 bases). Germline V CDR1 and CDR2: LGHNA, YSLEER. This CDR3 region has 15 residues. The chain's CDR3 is CANSQGGTDSYEQYF. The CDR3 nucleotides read TGCGCCAACAGCCAAGGGGGGACAGACTCCTACGAGCAGTACTTC.

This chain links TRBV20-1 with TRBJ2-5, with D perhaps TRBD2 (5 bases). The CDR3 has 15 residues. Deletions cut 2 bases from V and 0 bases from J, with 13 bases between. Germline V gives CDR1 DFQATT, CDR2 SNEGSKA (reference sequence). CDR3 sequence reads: CSARWSKRDQETQYF. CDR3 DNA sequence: TGCAGTGCTAGATGGTCGAAGAGGGACCAAGAGACCCAGTACTTC.

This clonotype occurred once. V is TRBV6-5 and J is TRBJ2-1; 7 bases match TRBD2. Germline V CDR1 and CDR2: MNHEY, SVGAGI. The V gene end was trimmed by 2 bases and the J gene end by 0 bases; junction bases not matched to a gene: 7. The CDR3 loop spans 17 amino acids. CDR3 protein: CASSYLASGSSYNEQFF. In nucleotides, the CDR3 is TGTGCCAGCAGTTACCTGGCTAGCGGCAGCTCCTACAATGAGCAGTTCTTC.